The T cell receptor beta chain described here comes from a study of immune evolution from preneoplasia to lung adenocarcinoma. Overall study results and limits: Normal lung had the highest top T cell clone frequencies. Later-stage lesions seemingly showed higher T cell density and diversity than normal lung.

Note on this clone: Its specificity is unknown.

The CDR3 is 13 residues long. Germline loops: CDR1 SGDLS, CDR2 YYNGEE. Trimming removed 0 bases from V and 5 bases from J, with 6 bases in between. Histologic diagnosis was independently verified by two lung pathologists. Nucleic acids came from premalignant or tumor cells enriched by macro-dissection. Produced via immunoSEQ multiplex PCR; TCRdb's table is partial and in-frame only. The sample includes 37,000 or so clones, roughly 68% of them seen just once. This chain joins TRBV9 and TRBJ1-5; no definite D call. The clonotype comes from a person between 60 and 69 years old with lung adenocarcinoma. Sequences were obtained from FFPE invasive lung adenocarcinoma tissue. CDR3 amino acids: CASSVDNDQPQHF. The CDR3 DNA follows: TGTGCCAGCAGCGTAGACAATGATCAGCCCCAGCATTTT.